This TCR beta chain was found in a study of identical twins. Points from the study as a whole: Fewer insertions characterized abundant cord blood beta clonotypes, whereas memory repertoires showed none.

A universal primer site came from template switching; cDNA carried unique molecular identifiers. TCRdb re-called the 5' RACE reads with MiXCR, one entry per CDR3 protein. The repertoire holds 500,000 to 700,000 distinct CDR3 sequences, with about 7% as singletons. Per the germline V gene, CDR1 is SEHNR and CDR2 is FQNEAQ (reference sequence). Trimming shortened V by 4 bases and J by 3 bases, and 12 bases separated the two germline ends. The CDR3 is made up of 15 amino acids. This clonotype was counted ten times or more. Antigen: not known. These data were likewise used in another study, on yellow fever vaccine responses in identical twins.

The sequence came from a woman younger than 35 in good health. Input material: PBMCs. The chain links TRBV7-9 to TRBJ2-2, with a weak D call TRBD2 (5 bases). For the CDR3, the DNA is TGTGCCAGCAGCTCTAGCCAATATTACACCGGGGAGCTGTTTTTT. The encoded protein is CASSSSQYYTGELFF.